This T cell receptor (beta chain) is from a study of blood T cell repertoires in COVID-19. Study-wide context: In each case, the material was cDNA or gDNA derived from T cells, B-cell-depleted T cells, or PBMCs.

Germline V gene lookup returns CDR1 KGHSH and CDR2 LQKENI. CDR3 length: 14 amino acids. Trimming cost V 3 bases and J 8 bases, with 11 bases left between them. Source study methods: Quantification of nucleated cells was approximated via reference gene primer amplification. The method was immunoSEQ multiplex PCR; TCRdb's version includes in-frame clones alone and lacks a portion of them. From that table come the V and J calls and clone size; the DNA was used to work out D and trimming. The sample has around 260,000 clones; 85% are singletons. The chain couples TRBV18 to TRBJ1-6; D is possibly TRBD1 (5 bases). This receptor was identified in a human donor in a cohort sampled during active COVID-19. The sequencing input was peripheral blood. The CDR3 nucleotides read TGTGCCAGCTCACCGACAGACTCGGATTCACCCCTCCACTTT. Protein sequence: CASSPTDSDSPLHF. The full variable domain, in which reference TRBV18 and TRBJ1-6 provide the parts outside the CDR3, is NAGVMQNPRHLVRRRGQEARLRCSPMKGHSHVYWYRQLPEEGLKFMVYLQKENIIDESGMPKERFSAEFPKEGPSILRIQQVVRGDSAAYFCASSPTDSDSPLHFGNGTRLTVT.